This T cell receptor (beta chain) was retrieved from a study of Ad26.COV2.S vaccination and SARS-CoV-2 variants. Whole-study context: Among those in the COV1001 Ad26.COV2.S trial arm was the donor. Overall study findings and caveats: CD8+ and CD4+ T cells specific for spike reportedly responded with substantial breadth after vaccination.

Documented treatment: about 20 received Ad26.COV2.S at low or high dose, single or two shots; a few received placebo; per-sample allocation not given. The samples date from day 63 after the first vaccine or placebo injection. Sequencing used immunoSEQ multiplex PCR; TCRdb keeps in-frame clones, though not all of them. The sample has some 290,000 clones, 70% to 90% seen once. This clone occurred once. Its antigen is as yet unknown. The CDR3 contains 17 residues. Germline CDR1 reads SGHTS; CDR2 reads YDEGEE. V dropped 0 bases and J dropped 5 bases, with 20 bases sitting between them. The clonotype originates from a person between 18 and 65 years old who received the Ad26.COV2.S COVID-19 vaccine or a placebo. The sample consisted of peripheral blood, taken in a trial of Ad26.COV2.S vaccine versus placebo. The gene calls are TRBV5-8 and TRBJ1-1; D is unclear. CDR3 in DNA: TGTGCCAGCAGCTTGGTTTGGGGAGACCGCAGTGGAACTGAAGCTTTCTTT. It translates to CASSLVWGDRSGTEAFF.